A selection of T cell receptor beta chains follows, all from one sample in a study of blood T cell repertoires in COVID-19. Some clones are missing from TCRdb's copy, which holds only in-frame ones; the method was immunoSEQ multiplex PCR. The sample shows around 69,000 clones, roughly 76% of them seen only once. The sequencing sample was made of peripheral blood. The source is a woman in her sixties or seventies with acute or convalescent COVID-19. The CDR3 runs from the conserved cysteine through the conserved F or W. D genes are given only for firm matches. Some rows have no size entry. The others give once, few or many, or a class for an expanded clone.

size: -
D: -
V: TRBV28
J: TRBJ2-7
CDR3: CASRDAGTGSYEQYF
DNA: TGTGCCAGCAGAGATGCCGGGACTGGCTCCTACGAGCAGTACTTC

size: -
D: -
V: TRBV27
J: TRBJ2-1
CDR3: CASSSSRYNEQFF
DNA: TGTGCCAGCAGTTCTTCTCGTTACAATGAGCAGTTCTTC

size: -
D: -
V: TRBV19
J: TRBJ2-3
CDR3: CASSIVLQVYSTDTQYF
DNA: TGTGCCAGTAGTATAGTTCTCCAAGTTTACTCCACAGATACGCAGTATTTT

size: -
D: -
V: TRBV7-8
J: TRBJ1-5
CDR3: CASSAGTRGQPQHF
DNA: TGTGCCAGCAGCGCCGGGACCAGGGGACAGCCCCAGCATTTT

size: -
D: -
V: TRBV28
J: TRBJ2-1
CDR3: CASILGQGANEQFF
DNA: -

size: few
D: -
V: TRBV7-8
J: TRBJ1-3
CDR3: CASSPDGLRGNTIYF
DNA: TGTGCCAGCAGCCCAGACGGGTTGAGAGGAAACACCATATATTTT

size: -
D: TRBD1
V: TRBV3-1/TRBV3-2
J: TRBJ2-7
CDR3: CASSQRDRGYEQYF
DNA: TGTGCCAGCAGCCAACGGGACAGGGGGTACGAGCAGTACTTC

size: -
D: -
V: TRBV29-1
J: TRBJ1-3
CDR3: CSVAGAGNTIYF
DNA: TGCAGCGTCGCAGGGGCTGGAAACACCATATATTTT

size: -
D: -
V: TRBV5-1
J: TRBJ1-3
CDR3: CASSLDSGGNTIYF
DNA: TGCGCCAGCAGCTTGGACTCAGGTGGAAACACCATATATTTT

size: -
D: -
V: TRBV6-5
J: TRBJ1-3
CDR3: CASTGYSGNTIYF
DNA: TGTGCCAGCACGGGGTACTCTGGAAACACCATATATTTT

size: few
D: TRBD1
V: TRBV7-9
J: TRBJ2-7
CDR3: CASSSKVGTGNTYEQYF
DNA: TGTGCCAGCAGCTCCAAAGTGGGGACAGGTAATACCTACGAGCAGTACTTC

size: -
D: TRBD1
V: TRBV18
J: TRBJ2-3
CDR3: CASSQTGTVTDTQYF
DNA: TGTGCCAGCTCACAGACAGGGACCGTCACAGATACGCAGTATTTT

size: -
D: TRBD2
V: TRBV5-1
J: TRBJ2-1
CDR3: CASSPGLAGGGTEQFF
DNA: TGCGCCAGCAGCCCCGGACTAGCGGGAGGGGGCACTGAGCAGTTCTTC

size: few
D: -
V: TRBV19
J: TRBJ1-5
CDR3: CASSIDPWDIGRHQPQHF
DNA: TGTGCCAGTAGTATAGACCCATGGGACATCGGTCGGCATCAGCCCCAGCATTTT

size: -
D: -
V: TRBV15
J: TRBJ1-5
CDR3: CATSRERTGWNQPQHF
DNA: TGTGCCACCAGCAGAGAGAGAACAGGGTGGAATCAGCCCCAGCATTTT

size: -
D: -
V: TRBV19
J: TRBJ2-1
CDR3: CASSLEVSGGNEQFF
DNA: TGTGCCAGTAGCCTCGAGGTGTCCGGAGGAAATGAGCAGTTCTTC

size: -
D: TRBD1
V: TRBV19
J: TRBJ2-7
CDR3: CATLDRERNEQYF
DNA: TGTGCCACCCTGGACAGGGAGAGAAACGAGCAGTACTTC

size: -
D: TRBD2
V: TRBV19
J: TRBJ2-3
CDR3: CASTLFTGGGPTDTQYF
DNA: TGTGCCAGTACTCTATTCACCGGCGGGGGGCCCACAGATACGCAGTATTTT

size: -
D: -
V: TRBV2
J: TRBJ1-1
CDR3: CASSPARSAEAFF
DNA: TGTGCCAGCAGCCCCGCCCGGAGCGCTGAAGCTTTCTTT

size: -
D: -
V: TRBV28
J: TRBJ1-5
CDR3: CASIPGVEGNQPQHF
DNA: TGTGCCAGCATCCCCGGGGTTGAGGGCAACCAGCCCCAGCATTTT